This TCR beta chain appears in the sequencing data of a study of CD8 T cells in Susac syndrome. Study details: Patients with Susac syndrome were therapy-naive, on corticosteroids, or on intravenous immunoglobulin alone at blood draw.

V shed 2 bases and J shed 4 bases, with 9 bases lying between them. Germline values: CDR1 KGHSH, CDR2 LQKENI. The CDR3 is 14 amino acids. Reverse transcription of 0.5 to 1 ug RNA used random hexamers. One entry per CDR3 protein results from TCRdb running MiXCR on the immunoSEQ multiplex PCR reads. Of under 80,000 distinct CDR3 sequences listed, 85% to 95% are singletons. The rearrangement links TRBV18 to TRBJ2-1; no definite D call. This TCR was sampled from a human donor with Susac syndrome. Sample: CD4+ T cells from PBMCs. The CDR3 spells CASSPGRSYNEQFF. In DNA form, the CDR3 reads TGTGCCAGCTCACCAGGGCGGTCGTACAATGAGCAGTTCTTC.